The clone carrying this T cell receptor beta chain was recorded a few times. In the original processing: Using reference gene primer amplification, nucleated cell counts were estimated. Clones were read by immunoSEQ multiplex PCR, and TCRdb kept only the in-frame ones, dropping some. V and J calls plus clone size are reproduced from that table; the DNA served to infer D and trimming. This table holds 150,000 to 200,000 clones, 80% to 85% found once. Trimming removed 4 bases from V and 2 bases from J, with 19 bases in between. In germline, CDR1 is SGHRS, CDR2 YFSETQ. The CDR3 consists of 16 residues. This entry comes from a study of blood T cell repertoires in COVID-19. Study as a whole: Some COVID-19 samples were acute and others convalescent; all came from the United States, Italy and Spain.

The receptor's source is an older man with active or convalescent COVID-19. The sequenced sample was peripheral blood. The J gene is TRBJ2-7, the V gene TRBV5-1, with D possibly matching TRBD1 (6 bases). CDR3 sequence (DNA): TGCGCCAGCAGCCTTGGAGGATCCGGGACACCCTACGAGCAGTACTTC. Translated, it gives CASSLGGSGTPYEQYF.